A single sample is the source of the 16 T cell receptor beta chains below, sequenced in a study of blood T cell repertoires in COVID-19. Only in-frame clones appear in the TCRdb table, and some are missing; sequencing was by immunoSEQ multiplex PCR. The repertoire includes 200,000 to 250,000 clones, 70% to 90% of them detected once, and about 4.8% sits in the top ten. The sequencing sample was made of peripheral blood. The origin of the receptors is a woman aged 40-49 years with acute or convalescent COVID-19.

The chain couples TRBV5-1 to TRBJ1-1; D unresolved. This CDR3 is built from 14 residues. Trimming took 3 bases from V and 4 from J, leaving 13 bases between them. The germline CDR1 and CDR2 sequences are SGHRS and YFSETQ. The CDR3 bases are TGCGCCAGCAGCTCGACCGCCTCGGGCACTGAAGCTTTCTTT. It translates to CASSSTASGTEAFF.

In nucleotides, the CDR3 is TGTGCCAGCAGCCAAGTTGGTGGGGAGTATGGCTACACCTTC. Its translation: CASSQVGGEYGYTF. The chain uses TRBV4-2 and TRBJ1-2; D is unresolved. Germline V CDR1 and CDR2: LGHNA, YNFKEQ. The CDR3 covers 14 residues. The germline V and J ends were trimmed by 1 base and 5 bases, with 11 bases remaining between them.

CDR3 nucleotide sequence: TGTGCCATCAGTGAGTCGAAGGGGGTCGAGACCCAGTACTTC. Protein product: CAISESKGVETQYF. The gene calls are TRBV10-3 and TRBJ2-5, with a weak D call TRBD1 (6 bases). The V end was cut by 0 bases, the J end by 5 bases, with 10 bases between. Germline V gives CDR1 ENHRY, CDR2 SYGVKD. The CDR3 covers 14 residues.

The chain carries TRBV2 and TRBJ2-2; 9 nucleotides agree with TRBD2. The CDR3 runs 18 residues. Losses at the gene ends were 7 bases for V and 4 bases for J; bases not matched to a gene: 16. CDR1 SNHLY and CDR2 FYNNEI come from the germline V gene. The CDR3 reads CASTRRMAGGPGTGELFF. CDR3 nucleotide sequence: TGTGCCAGCACCCGGCGGATGGCGGGGGGGCCCGGCACCGGGGAGCTGTTTTTT.

The V call is TRBV10-3, the J call TRBJ1-1, with a weak D call TRBD1 (6 bases). V was shortened by 10 bases and J by 0 bases, with 12 bases between the two germline ends. CDR3 size: 13 residues. CDR1 ENHRY and CDR2 SYGVKD come from the germline V gene. DNA for the CDR3: TGTGCCACTAAGGACAGAATGAACACTGAAGCTTTCTTT. This sequence encodes CATKDRMNTEAFF.

This clone is a singleton in its sample. The chain couples TRBV9 to TRBJ1-1; weak D call: TRBD1 (5 bases). CDR1 is SGDLS and CDR2 is YYNGEE in the germline V gene. The CDR3 covers 14 residues. The ends were cut back, 1 base at V and 4 bases at J, with 11 bases in the middle. CDR3 DNA: TGTGCCAGCAGCGTATTATTAGGGGCCACTGAAGCTTTCTTT. Its translation: CASSVLLGATEAFF.

This chain links TRBV24-1 with TRBJ2-5; 9 bases agree with TRBD1. The CDR3 is 14 amino acids. Trimming removed 9 bases from V and 5 bases from J; junction bases left unmatched: 9. Germline V lookup: CDR1 KGHDR, CDR2 SFDVKD. The CDR3 nucleotides read TGTGCCACCGAGCGGACAGGGGCCCAGGAGACCCAGTACTTC. Its protein is CATERTGAQETQYF.

This clone came up a few times. The chain couples TRBV14 to TRBJ2-1; the match to TRBD1 covers 7 bases. CDR3 length: 14 amino acids. In germline, CDR1 is SGHDN, CDR2 FVKESK. After removal of 2 bases from V and 6 bases from J, the junction contained 4 bases not matched to a gene. CDR3 DNA: TGTGCCAGCAGCCAACGACAGGGTTTCAATGAGCAGTTCTTC. Translated, it gives CASSQRQGFNEQFF. Supplemented by reference TRBV14 and TRBJ2-1, the full variable domain reads EAGVTQFPSHSVIEKGQTVTLRCDPISGHDNLYWYRRVMGKEIKFLLHFVKESKQDESGMPNNRFLAERTGGTYSTLKVQPAELEDSGVYFCASSQRQGFNEQFFGPGTRLTVL.

This chain uses TRBV9 with TRBJ1-2; D perhaps matches TRBD1 (6 bases). The CDR3 runs 14 residues. Germline V CDR1 and CDR2: SGDLS, YYNGEE. Between the trimmed V and J ends, which lost 8 bases and 5 bases, there was a span of 19 bases. The CDR3 nucleotides are TGTGCCAGGAATACAGGGAGGGGTGAGTATGGCTACACCTTC. Its translation is CARNTGRGEYGYTF.

The CDR3, as DNA: TGTGCCAGCAGCCCAGAGGGACAGGCGTTGAACACTGAAGCTTTCTTT. Its translation: CASSPEGQALNTEAFF. The rearrangement uses TRBV4-2 and TRBJ1-1; 8 bases are shared with TRBD1. V lost 4 bases and J lost 0; bases outside the gene matches: 7. The CDR3 contains 16 residues. Germline V lookup: CDR1 LGHNA, CDR2 YNFKEQ.

This clone turned up a few times. The chain couples TRBV7-2 to TRBJ1-5, with unresolved D. CDR1 and CDR2 from the germline V gene are SGHTA and FQGNSA. The V gene lost 3 bases and the J gene lost 4 bases, with 7 bases spanning the gap. This CDR3 spans 13 amino acids. Written as DNA, the CDR3 is TGTGCCAGCAGCTTTCAGGAAAATCAGCCCCAGCATTTT. Its translation is CASSFQENQPQHF. Complete variable domain (other parts from reference TRBV7-2 and TRBJ1-5): GAGVSQSPSNKVTEKGKDVELRCDPISGHTALYWYRQSLGQGLEFLIYFQGNSAPDKSGLPSDRFSAERTGGSVSTLTIQRTQQEDSAVYLCASSFQENQPQHFGDGTRLSIL.

This rearrangement joins TRBV11-2 to TRBJ1-4; D not resolved. This CDR3 region has 18 residues. The V gene's germline CDR1 is SGHAT and CDR2 FQNNGV. Trimming took 5 bases from V and 0 from J, leaving 19 bases between them. CDR3 sequence reads: CASSLLTGLRATNEKLFF. The CDR3 coding sequence is TGTGCCAGCAGCCTCTTGACCGGGCTGAGGGCAACTAATGAAAAACTGTTTTTT.

The genes are TRBV15 and TRBJ2-5; 16 nucleotides align to TRBD2. Germline CDR1 is LNHNV and CDR2 is YYDKDF (reference sequence). V shed 6 bases, J shed 0 bases, and the junction held 10 bases outside the gene matches. CDR3 length equals 19 residues. This CDR3 reads CATSLGLAGGFVDQETQYF. The CDR3 bases are TGTGCCACCAGTTTGGGACTAGCGGGGGGGTTTGTCGACCAAGAGACCCAGTACTTC. Based on the CDR3 plus reference TRBV15 and TRBJ2-5, the full variable domain is DAMVIQNPRYQVTQFGKPVTLSCSQTLNHNVMYWYQQKSSQAPKLLFHYYDKDFNNEADTPDNFQSRRPNTSFCFLDIRSPGLGDTAMYLCATSLGLAGGFVDQETQYFGPGTRLLVL.

Concerning this clone: The junction shows a germline mismatch at one end, possibly a read error. CDR3: CASSLSPGLRQF. The CDR3 coding sequence is TGTGCCAGCAGTTTGAGCCCGGGACTTCGCCAATTC. The V and J genes are TRBV12-3 or TRBV12-4 and TRBJ2-7; the D gene is possibly TRBD2 (6 bases). The CDR3 sequence is 12 residues long.

The chain couples TRBV11-2 to TRBJ2-7; TRBD1 matches 8 bases. Germline values: CDR1 SGHAT, CDR2 FQNNGV. The CDR3 has 13 amino acids. The J segment lost 4 bases and the V segment lost 5 bases, leaving 4 bases of the junction unmatched. The CDR3 region has the DNA TGTGCCAGCAGCCCCGGGACAGGATACGAGCAGTACGTC. It specifies CASSPGTGYEQYV.

This sequence joins TRBV7-8 and TRBJ2-5; unclear D gene. Trimming shortened V by 1 base and J by 5 bases, and 8 bases separated the two germline ends. This CDR3 is built from 13 residues. Germline CDR1 reads SGHVS; CDR2 reads FQNEAQ. CDR3 DNA: TGTGCCAGCAGCTTAGGGCAGTTGGAGACCCAGTACTTC. Translation: CASSLGQLETQYF.